This entry lists 7 T cell receptor beta chains sequenced from one sample in a study of T-cell reconstitution after alpha-beta-depleted transplantation in children. These receptors have no identified antigens. Unique molecular identifiers were incorporated into the prepared TCRbeta library. Each CDR3 protein gets one entry after TCRdb re-called the PCR reads with MiXCR. The table has roughly 32,000 distinct CDR3 sequences, nearly 6.5% seen once. The study, taken as a whole, reports: Expanded clones from the graft, numbering several hundred, reportedly supplied alpha-beta T cells about two months after transplant.

This specimen consisted of peripheral blood, obtained 60 days after TCRalphabeta/CD19-depleted stem cell transplant. Receptor source: a child younger than two who had a stem cell transplant for acute myeloid leukemia, so the T cells may come from the graft donor.

Many counts were recorded for this clonotype. The CDR3 here is CASSQGLAGGGNEQFF. Here the CDR3 DNA reads TGTGCCAGCAGCCAGGGCCTAGCGGGGGGAGGCAATGAGCAGTTCTTC. The V call is TRBV3-1, the J call TRBJ2-1; 11 nucleotides align to TRBD2. Trimming at V came to 3 bases and at J to 6 bases, leaving 7 bases not matched to a gene. Per germline, CDR1 LGHDT and CDR2 YNNKEL (reference sequence). CDR3 length: 16 residues.

This clonotype has more than one count but fewer than ten. The chain employs TRBV18 and TRBJ2-3; 8 bases are a match to TRBD1. This CDR3 is 15 amino acids long. The J segment lost 1 base and the V segment lost 4 bases, leaving 4 bases of the junction unmatched. CDR1 and CDR2 from the germline V gene are KGHSH and LQKENI. This CDR3 reads CASSLLTGGTDTQYF. CDR3 nucleotides: TGTGCCAGCTCACTTTTGACAGGGGGCACAGATACGCAGTATTTT.

The rearrangement joins TRBV7-6 to TRBJ2-5, with D tentatively TRBD1 or TRBD2 (7 bases each). Germline V gene sequence: CDR1 SGHVS, CDR2 FNYEAQ. V was cut by 6 bases and J by 3 bases, with 20 bases left in between. The CDR3 length is 16 residues. The CDR3 here is CASRPGEGAIKETQYF. CDR3 sequence (DNA): TGTGCCAGCAGGCCCGGGGAGGGGGCTATCAAAGAGACCCAGTACTTC.

This clonotype was detected many times. The chain couples TRBV6-6 to TRBJ2-7, with D unclear. The CDR3 has 12 residues. V was pared by 5 bases and J by 2 bases, with 7 bases between. The germline V gene encodes CDR1 MNHNY and CDR2 SVGAGI (reference sequence). CDR3 residues: CASSPTAYEQYF. CDR3 coding DNA: TGTGCCAGCAGTCCTACAGCCTACGAGCAGTACTTC.

This clonotype has more than one count but fewer than ten. The chain employs TRBV6-2 or TRBV6-3 and TRBJ1-2; TRBD1 might be the D (5 bases). Germline V CDR1 and CDR2: MNHEY, SVGEGT. The CDR3 is 11 residues long. The V gene lost 5 bases and the J gene lost 8 bases, with 9 bases spanning the gap. DNA of the CDR3: TGTGCCAGCAGTACATACAGGGGCTACACCTTC. This sequence encodes CASSTYRGYTF.

This clonotype was detected many times. The V gene is TRBV20-1, the J gene TRBJ2-1, with a tentative D call TRBD2 (6 bases). Germline V gene data show CDR1 as DFQATT and CDR2 as SNEGSKA (reference sequence). This CDR3 comprises 11 residues. V was pared by 3 bases and J by 6 bases, with 6 bases between. The chain's CDR3 is CSARGLNEQFF. DNA of the CDR3: TGCAGTGCTAGGGGACTCAATGAGCAGTTCTTC.

This clonotype was detected many times. V usage is TRBV10-3 and J usage is TRBJ1-3; D is perhaps TRBD1 (6 bases). The germline V gene has CDR1 ENHRY and CDR2 SYGVKD. V gave up 8 bases and J gave up 3 bases, with 17 bases separating them. This CDR3 has 15 residues. In DNA form, the CDR3 reads TGTGCCATCGCGAGTCCGGGGGCAGGTGGAAACACCATATATTTT. It is translated as CAIASPGAGGNTIYF.